This T cell receptor (beta chain) was identified during a study of siplizumab effects on memory and regulatory T cells. Findings of the study overall: The study found naive T cells seemingly more diverse than memory cells and seemingly major alloresponse contributors. Proliferating clones, CD4+ or CD8+, lacked an assignable naive or memory phenotype in roughly 80-96% of cases. Unstimulated subsets were the mapping target of only a minor fraction of alloreactive clones.

About this clone itself: Its antigen is not known.

Trimming cost V 0 bases and J 5 bases, with 12 bases left between them. The CDR3 has 15 residues. Germline V gives CDR1 SGHDT, CDR2 YYEEEE. In each sample, approximately 100,000 TCR templates were assayed. Sequencing was performed with immunoSEQ multiplex PCR; in TCRdb, only in-frame clones are kept and a portion is missing. The table lists 100,000 to 110,000 clones, more than 85% of them singletons. This chain joins TRBV5-6 and TRBJ2-1; the D gene could be TRBD1 or TRBD2 (6 bases each). The sample was CD4+ T cells sorted from blood. The sequence was obtained from a human donor in good health. The CDR3 protein is CASSLGTGRNNEQFF. Here the CDR3 DNA reads TGTGCCAGCAGCTTGGGCACAGGGAGGAACAATGAGCAGTTCTTC.